This T cell receptor beta chain originates from a study of CXCR3-negative and CXCR3-positive naive CD8 T cells. Study overall: The libraries yielded around 140 million TRB reads, about 1.5 +/- 0.3 million each.

Naive CD8+ T cells displayed a CD45RO-CCR7+CD27+CD95- phenotype. A note on this clonotype: What it binds is unknown.

Study-wide points: Once cells were cryopreserved, CXCR3 expression went down partly, and most assays used fresh PBMCs. CXCR3-expressing naive cells carried TRB CDR3s more hydrophobic than those of CXCR3-negative naive cells. Both naive subsets, CXCR3-negative and CXCR3-positive, displayed similar TRBV-TRBJ usage, unlike memory cells.

Per germline, CDR1 SGHVS and CDR2 FQNEAQ. The CDR3 sequence is 16 residues long. With UMI labels, 5' RACE was used to prepare the TRB cDNA libraries. For each CDR3 protein, TCRdb gives one entry from its re-call of the 5' RACE reads, without DNA. This sample's clone table lists 150,000 or so distinct CDR3 sequences. The TCR sequence derives from a human donor in good health. Some clones in this sample may be carry-over from other donors' samples. This rearrangement joins TRBV7-8 to TRBJ1-6. The source material was naive CXCR3+ CD8+ T cells from blood. Described subset: CD45RO-CCR7+CD27+CD95- naive CD8+ T cells expressing CXCR3 (TNR3+). CDR3 protein: CASSSGLGSYNSPLHF.